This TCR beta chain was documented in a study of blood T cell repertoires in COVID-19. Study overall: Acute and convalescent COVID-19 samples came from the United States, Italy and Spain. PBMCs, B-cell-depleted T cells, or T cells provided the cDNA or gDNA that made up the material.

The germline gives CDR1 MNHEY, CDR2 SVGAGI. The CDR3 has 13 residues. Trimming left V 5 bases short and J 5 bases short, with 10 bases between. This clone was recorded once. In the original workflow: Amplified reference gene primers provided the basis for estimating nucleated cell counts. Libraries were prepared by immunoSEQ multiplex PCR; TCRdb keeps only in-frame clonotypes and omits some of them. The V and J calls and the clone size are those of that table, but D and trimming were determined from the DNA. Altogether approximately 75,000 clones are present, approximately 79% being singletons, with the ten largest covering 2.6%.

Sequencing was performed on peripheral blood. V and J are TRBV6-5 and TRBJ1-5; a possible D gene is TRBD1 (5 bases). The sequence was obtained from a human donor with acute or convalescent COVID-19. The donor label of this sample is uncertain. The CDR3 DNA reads TGTGCCAGCAGTCCCCGCAGGGATCAGCCCCAGCATTTT. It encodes CASSPRRDQPQHF.